The rows below give T cell receptor beta chains drawn from one sample of a study of blood T cell repertoires in COVID-19. The table came from immunoSEQ multiplex PCR; TCRdb's copy has only in-frame clones and leaves some out. The data hold around 140,000 clones, with 88% observed a single time. The sample taken for sequencing was peripheral blood. The source is an older man with active COVID-19. Both conserved end residues are trimmed from each CDR3. A D gene is named only where the DNA matches it firmly. Size is stated for part of the rows, as once, few or many counts, or as a class when the clone is expanded.

NA	NA	TRBV30	AWSGGERQPQH
few	TRBD2	TRBV24-1	ATSGAVSGSLETQY
once	NA	TRBV30	AWSPLQGPGGGYT
NA	NA	TRBV19	ASSINSPRDTQY
NA	TRBD1	TRBV18	ASSPPQGAAYEQY
NA	TRBD1	TRBV4-3	ASSQDFRTGGAYEQY
NA	TRBD2	TRBV3-1/TRBV3-2	ASSQWGLAGAYNEQF
once	TRBD2	TRBV28	ASSLAGGPKETQY
NA	TRBD1	TRBV5-1	ASSSGGNGEKLF
NA	NA	TRBV11-2	ASSLEGGKRETEAF
NA	NA	TRBV28	ASSLPGRGNQPQH
NA	TRBD2	TRBV29-1	SGGRATGEQY
NA	TRBD1	TRBV7-9	ASSPGTGRQGAGELF